The 26 T cell receptor beta chains presented below share a single source sample, sequenced in a study of blood T cell repertoires in COVID-19. The protocol was immunoSEQ multiplex PCR, while the TCRdb copy is restricted to in-frame clones and leaves out a portion. The sample includes 35,000 to 50,000 clones, 89% of them seen just once. Sequencing was carried out using peripheral blood. These TCRs come from a man aged 65 to 85 with active COVID-19.

This chain links TRBV7-9 with TRBJ1-2, with 10 bases fitting TRBD1. Losses at the gene ends were 3 bases for V and 8 bases for J; bases not matched to a gene: 3. The CDR3 sequence is 13 residues long. CDR1 is SEHNR, CDR2 FQNEAQ, per germline (reference sequence). In DNA form, the CDR3 reads TGTGCCAGCAGCTTGGGACAGGGGTTGGGCTACACCTTC. Protein: CASSLGQGLGYTF.

Written as DNA, the CDR3 is TGTGCCAGCAGCGGTTACACAGATACGCAGTATTTT. Protein: CASSGYTDTQYF. The rearrangement links TRBV9 to TRBJ2-3; D unclear. The germline gives CDR1 SGDLS, CDR2 YYNGEE. V lost 3 bases to trimming and J lost 2 bases, with 4 bases between them. The CDR3 contains 12 residues.

The gene calls are TRBV6-1 and TRBJ1-2; no reliable D call. The CDR3 runs 15 residues. CDR1 and CDR2 from the germline V gene are MNHNS and SASEGT. Trimming pared 0 bases from V and 4 bases from J, leaving 12 bases between. CDR3 region: CASSEATGSIYGYTF. DNA of the CDR3: TGTGCCAGCAGTGAAGCGACGGGGAGTATCTATGGCTACACCTTC.

The J gene is TRBJ2-3, the V gene TRBV5-1, with 10 bases aligning to TRBD1. The junction had 9 bases not matched to a gene; V was cut back by 4 bases and J by 4 bases. Germline V gives CDR1 SGHRS, CDR2 YFSETQ. The CDR3 spans 16 residues. CDR3 nucleotides: TGCGCCAGCAGCGGGGACAGGGGTCTGTCAGCAGATACGCAGTATTTT. Translated, it gives CASSGDRGLSADTQYF.

The rearrangement uses TRBV7-9 and TRBJ1-1; D unclear. Trimming took 6 bases from V and 0 from J, leaving 11 bases between them. Per the germline V gene, CDR1 is SEHNR and CDR2 is FQNEAQ (reference sequence). CDR3 length equals 14 residues. The CDR3 is CASSLKTLNTEAFF. The CDR3 DNA sequence: TGTGCCAGCAGTCTCAAGACTCTGAACACTGAAGCTTTCTTT.

The chain recombines TRBV5-8 with TRBJ2-3; 8 bases match TRBD2. This CDR3 is built from 13 residues. Germline V gene lookup returns CDR1 SGHTS and CDR2 YDEGEE. With 3 bases clipped from V and 7 bases from J, the junction kept 4 bases outside the gene matches. As DNA, the CDR3 is TGTGCCAGCAGCTATCGGGGGGGAAATACGCAGTATTTT. Protein product: CASSYRGGNTQYF.

This rearrangement joins TRBV11-3 to TRBJ1-1; D is undetermined. The germline gives CDR1 SGHNT, CDR2 YENEEA. This CDR3 region has 14 residues. Trimming cost V 5 bases and J 0 bases, with 10 bases left between them. Here the CDR3 DNA reads TGTGCCAGCAGCGAAACATACATGAACACTGAAGCTTTCTTT. It translates to CASSETYMNTEAFF.

The rearrangement uses TRBV10-1 and TRBJ2-3; perhaps TRBD1 as D (6 bases). This CDR3 spans 16 amino acids. The ends were cut back, 4 bases at V and 0 bases at J, with 14 bases in the middle. Germline V gives CDR1 WNHNN, CDR2 SYGVQD (reference sequence). CDR3 in amino acids: CASSGGRGNSTDTQYF. The CDR3 DNA sequence: TGCGCCAGCAGTGGAGGCAGGGGAAATAGCACAGATACGCAGTATTTT.

The chain has TRBV10-3 and TRBJ2-5; 9 positions match TRBD2. Germline loops: CDR1 ENHRY, CDR2 SYGVKD. Trimming cost V 0 bases and J 4 bases; bases outside gene matches: 3. The CDR3 loop spans 15 amino acids. CDR3 region: CAISESTLAGETQYF. Here the CDR3 DNA reads TGTGCCATCAGTGAGTCGACACTAGCGGGAGAGACCCAGTACTTC.

V usage is TRBV3-1 (or the pseudogene TRBV3-2) and J usage is TRBJ1-6; possibly TRBD1 for D (6 bases). V was trimmed by 3 bases and J by 6 bases, leaving 12 bases between them. The CDR3 has 15 amino acids. Per germline, CDR1 LGHDT and CDR2 YNNKEL (reference sequence). CDR3 in amino acids: CASSQTGQINSPLHF. The CDR3 DNA sequence: TGTGCCAGCAGCCAGACAGGACAAATTAATTCACCCCTCCACTTT.

This clone showed up just once. A much larger clone is a single base away; this may be a read error. Other DNA sequences in the same sample also yield this CDR3. V is TRBV13 and J is TRBJ2-7; 11 bases are a match to TRBD2. Germline assignment: CDR1 PRHDT and CDR2 FYEKMQ (reference sequence). This CDR3 has 16 amino acids. This CDR3 is CASSSLAGASSYEQYF. The CDR3 coding sequence is TGTGCCAGCAGCTCACTAGCGGGGGCGAGCTCCTACGAACAGTACTTC. Using reference TRBV13 and TRBJ2-7 for the parts outside the CDR3, the full variable domain is AAGVIQSPRHLIKEKRETATLKCYPIPRHDTVYWYQQGPGQDPQFLISFYEKMQSDKGSIPDRFSAQQFSDYHSELNMSSLELGDSALYFCASSSLAGASSYEQYFGPGTRLTVT.

V usage is TRBV19 and J usage is TRBJ2-3; TRBD2 agrees at 9 bases. This CDR3 is 16 amino acids long. Trimming at V came to 5 bases and at J to 2 bases, leaving 8 bases not matched to a gene. The germline V gene has CDR1 LNHDA and CDR2 SQIVND (reference sequence). This chain's CDR3 is CASSLSSGVNTDTQYF. As DNA, the CDR3 is TGTGCCAGTAGTCTCTCTAGCGGGGTAAACACAGATACGCAGTATTTT. The whole variable domain, remainder taken from reference TRBV19 and TRBJ2-3, is DGGITQSPKYLFRKEGQNVTLSCEQNLNHDAMYWYRQDPGQGLRLIYYSQIVNDFQKGDIAEGYSVSREKKESFPLTVTSAQKNPTAFYLCASSLSSGVNTDTQYFGPGTRLTVL.

The V gene is TRBV5-4, the J gene TRBJ2-3, with D perhaps TRBD2 (6 bases). Germline CDR1 reads SGHNT; CDR2 reads YYREEE (reference sequence). Trimming removed 1 base from V and 2 bases from J, with 14 bases in between. The CDR3 is 16 amino acids. The CDR3 here is CASSLQAGTYTDTQYF. Written as DNA, the CDR3 is TGTGCCAGCAGCTTGCAGGCAGGGACTTACACAGATACGCAGTATTTT. Full variable domain (outside the CDR3, taken from reference TRBV5-4 and TRBJ2-3): ETGVTQSPTHLIKTRGQQVTLRCSSQSGHNTVSWYQQALGQGPQFIFQYYREEENGRGNFPPRFSGLQFPNYSSELNVNALELDDSALYLCASSLQAGTYTDTQYFGPGTRLTVL.

The chain combines TRBV10-3 with TRBJ2-3; TRBD2 agrees at 13 bases. The germline gives CDR1 ENHRY, CDR2 SYGVKD. With V trimmed by 4 bases and J by 0 bases, 7 bases remained unmatched. CDR3 length equals 18 residues. The CDR3 nucleotides are TGTGCCATCAGTGGACGCCCACTAGCGGGGGGGAGCACAGATACGCAGTATTTT. Its protein product is CAISGRPLAGGSTDTQYF.

CDR3 nucleotide sequence: TGTGCCAGCAGTCGAACCGCCGGGACAGGGACCTATGGCTACACCTTC. Protein sequence: CASSRTAGTGTYGYTF. The chain links TRBV6-6 to TRBJ1-2; 9 positions agree with TRBD1. Germline loops: CDR1 MNHNY, CDR2 SVGAGI (reference sequence). V shed 5 bases, J shed 4 bases, and the junction held 11 bases outside the gene matches. The CDR3 has 16 amino acids.

The chain couples TRBV6-5 to TRBJ1-2, with TRBD1 identical over 9 bases. The V gene's germline CDR1 is MNHEY and CDR2 SVGAGI. The ends lost 0 bases at V and 8 bases at J; junction bases unmatched: 7. The CDR3 has 15 residues. CDR3 nucleotides: TGTGCCAGCAGTTACTCTACTGACAGGGGGTTAGGCTACACCTTC. Amino acid sequence: CASSYSTDRGLGYTF.

This chain links TRBV28 with TRBJ2-2; 9 nucleotides match TRBD2. Germline lookup yields CDR1 MDHEN and CDR2 SYDVKM. The V gene end was trimmed by 3 bases and the J gene end by 7 bases; junction bases not matched to a gene: 9. This CDR3 comprises 16 residues. In DNA, the CDR3 is TGTGCCAGCAGTTTCTCCGGGACTAGCATGGGCGGGGAGCTGTTTTTT. Translating gives CASSFSGTSMGGELFF. Based on the CDR3 plus reference TRBV28 and TRBJ2-2, the full variable domain is DVKVTQSSRYLVKRTGEKVFLECVQDMDHENMFWYRQDPGLGLRLIYFSYDVKMKEKGDIPEGYSVSREKKERFSLILESASTNQTSMYLCASSFSGTSMGGELFFGEGSRLTVL.

The V gene is TRBV18, the J gene TRBJ1-5; 12 bases line up with TRBD1. V was clipped by 2 bases and J by 6 bases; unmatched bases: 2. The CDR3 length is 15 residues. Germline V gene data show CDR1 as KGHSH and CDR2 as LQKENI. The CDR3 nucleotides are TGTGCCAGCTCACCAGGGACAGGGGGCAGTCAGCCCCAGCATTTT. This encodes CASSPGTGGSQPQHF.

The rearrangement uses TRBV12-3 or TRBV12-4 and TRBJ1-5; possibly TRBD1 for D (5 bases). There are 13 residues in the CDR3. Trimming removed 5 bases from V and 9 bases from J, with 14 bases in between. The CDR3, as DNA: TGTGCCAGCAGTCCCATACCGGGGGGGCCCCAGCATTTT. Its translation is CASSPIPGGPQHF.

V is TRBV5-1 and J is TRBJ1-2, with D maybe TRBD1 (6 bases). The V gene lost 9 bases and the J gene lost 2 bases, with 11 bases spanning the gap. CDR3 length: 12 residues. Germline V lookup: CDR1 SGHRS, CDR2 YFSETQ. The CDR3 spells CATHDRNYGYTF. The DNA for the CDR3 is TGCGCCACCCACGACAGGAACTATGGCTACACCTTC.

The chain employs TRBV5-4 and TRBJ2-1, with 16 bases aligning to TRBD2. Germline assignment: CDR1 SGHNT and CDR2 YYREEE (reference sequence). Trimming cost V 2 bases and J 9 bases; bases outside gene matches: 8. The CDR3 totals 17 residues. CDR3 sequence: CASSFGGTSGGDGEQFF. DNA of the CDR3: TGTGCCAGCAGCTTTGGCGGGACTAGCGGGGGGGACGGTGAGCAGTTCTTC. The variable domain in full, completed from reference TRBV5-4 and TRBJ2-1, reads ETGVTQSPTHLIKTRGQQVTLRCSSQSGHNTVSWYQQALGQGPQFIFQYYREEENGRGNFPPRFSGLQFPNYSSELNVNALELDDSALYLCASSFGGTSGGDGEQFFGPGTRLTVL.

The J gene is TRBJ2-7, the V gene TRBV28, with D unclear. V gave up 10 bases and J gave up 3 bases, with 10 bases separating them. Looked up from germline, CDR1 is MDHEN and CDR2 is SYDVKM. The CDR3 runs 11 residues. CDR3 bases: TGTGCCACCGAGAGGAGCTACGAGCAGTACTTC. Translation: CATERSYEQYF.

The DNA for the CDR3 is TGTGCCAGCAGCTCCCAGACAGGGGGTGAGTACGAGCAGTACTTC. Protein product: CASSSQTGGEYEQYF. The rearrangement uses TRBV7-2 and TRBJ2-7, with 9 bases aligning to TRBD1. The CDR3 covers 15 residues. Germline trimming cut 4 bases from V and 4 bases from J; bases unmatched to any gene: 8. From germline, CDR1 is SGHTA and CDR2 FQGNSA.

The chain couples TRBV9 to TRBJ2-3; 8 positions match TRBD1. Germline V gene data show CDR1 as SGDLS and CDR2 as YYNGEE. V shed 2 bases, J shed 2 bases, and the junction held 4 bases outside the gene matches. This CDR3 spans 15 amino acids. The CDR3 here is CASSVQGALTDTQYF. CDR3 bases: TGTGCCAGCAGCGTTCAGGGGGCCCTCACAGATACGCAGTATTTT.

The table lists this clone with a count of one. The gene calls are TRBV5-1 and TRBJ2-5; 11 bases are shared with TRBD2. CDR3 length equals 14 residues. The trim removed 2 bases at V and 10 bases at J, leaving 7 bases unmatched. Germline CDR1 SGHRS, CDR2 YFSETQ. CDR3 sequence (DNA): TGCGCCAGCAGCTTCGAGACTAGCGGGGTGGACCAGTACTTC. Translated: CASSFETSGVDQYF. Full variable domain (missing parts from reference TRBV5-1 and TRBJ2-5): KAGVTQTPRYLIKTRGQQVTLSCSPISGHRSVSWYQQTPGQGLQFLFEYFSETQRNKGNFPGRFSGRQFSNSRSEMNVSTLELGDSALYLCASSFETSGVDQYFGPGTRLLVL.

Details on this clone: With a much larger clone just one base away, this may be a read error. The chain is built from TRBV6-2 or TRBV6-3 and TRBJ2-7, with no clear D. CDR3 size: 12 residues. The germline V gene has CDR1 MNHEY and CDR2 SVGEGT. The ends were cut back, 1 base at V and 2 bases at J, with 3 bases in the middle. The CDR3 nucleotides read TGTGCCAGCAGTTACTTAGCCTACGAGCAGTACTTC. This codes for CASSYLAYEQYF.